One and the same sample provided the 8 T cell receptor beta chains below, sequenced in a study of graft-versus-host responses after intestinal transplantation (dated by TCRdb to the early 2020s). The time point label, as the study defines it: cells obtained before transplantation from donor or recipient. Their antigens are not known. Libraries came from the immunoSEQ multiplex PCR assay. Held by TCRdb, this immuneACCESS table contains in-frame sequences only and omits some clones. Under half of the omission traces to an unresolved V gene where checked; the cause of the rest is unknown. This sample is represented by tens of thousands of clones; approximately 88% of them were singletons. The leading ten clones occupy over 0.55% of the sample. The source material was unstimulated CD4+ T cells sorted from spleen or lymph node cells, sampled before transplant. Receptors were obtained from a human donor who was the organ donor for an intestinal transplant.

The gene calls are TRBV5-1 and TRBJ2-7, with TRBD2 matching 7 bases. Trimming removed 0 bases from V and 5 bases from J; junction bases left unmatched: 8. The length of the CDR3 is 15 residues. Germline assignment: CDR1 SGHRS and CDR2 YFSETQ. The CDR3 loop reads CASSLEGRAFDEQYF. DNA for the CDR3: TGCGCCAGCAGCTTGGAAGGGAGGGCCTTCGACGAGCAGTACTTC.

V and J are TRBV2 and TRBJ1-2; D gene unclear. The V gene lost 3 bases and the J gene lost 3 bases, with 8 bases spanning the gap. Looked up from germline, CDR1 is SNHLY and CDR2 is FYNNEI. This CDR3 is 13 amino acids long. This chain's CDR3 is CASSERVYYGYTF. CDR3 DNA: TGTGCCAGCAGTGAGCGGGTCTACTATGGCTACACCTTC.

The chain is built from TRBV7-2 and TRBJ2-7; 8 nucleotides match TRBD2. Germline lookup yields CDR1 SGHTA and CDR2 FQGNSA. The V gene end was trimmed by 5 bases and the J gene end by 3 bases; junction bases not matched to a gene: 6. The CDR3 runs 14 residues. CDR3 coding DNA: TGTGCCAGCAGCCCAGCGGGAGTAGGCTACGAGCAGTACTTC. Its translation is CASSPAGVGYEQYF.

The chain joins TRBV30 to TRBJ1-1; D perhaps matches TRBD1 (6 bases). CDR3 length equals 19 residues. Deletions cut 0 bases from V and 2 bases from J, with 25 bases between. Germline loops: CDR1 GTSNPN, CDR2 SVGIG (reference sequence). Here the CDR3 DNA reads TGTGCCTGGAGTGTACACCCCAACTACAGGGACCCGAGTAACACTGAAGCTTTCTTT. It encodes CAWSVHPNYRDPSNTEAFF. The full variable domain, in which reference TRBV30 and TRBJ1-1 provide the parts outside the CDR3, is SQTIHQWPATLVQPVGSPLSLECTVEGTSNPNLYWYRQAAGRGLQLLFYSVGIGQISSEVPQNLSASRPQDRQFILSSKKLLLSDSGFYLCAWSVHPNYRDPSNTEAFFGQGTRLTVV.

The CDR3 bases are TGTGCCACCCGACAGCCGAATCAGCCCCAGCATTTT. It encodes CATRQPNQPQHF. This rearrangement joins TRBV6-5 to TRBJ1-5; possible D gene TRBD1, 5 bases. The CDR3 has 12 residues. Trimming pared 10 bases from V and 4 bases from J, leaving 11 bases between. The germline CDR1 and CDR2 sequences are MNHEY and SVGAGI.

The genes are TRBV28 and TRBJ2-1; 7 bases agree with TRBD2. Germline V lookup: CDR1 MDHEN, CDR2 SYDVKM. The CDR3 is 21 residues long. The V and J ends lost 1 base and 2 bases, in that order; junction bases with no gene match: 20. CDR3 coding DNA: TGTGCCAGCAGTTTATATCAAATAGGGCTAGCGGAGTTTCCCGCCTACAATGAGCAGTTCTTC. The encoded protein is CASSLYQIGLAEFPAYNEQFF.

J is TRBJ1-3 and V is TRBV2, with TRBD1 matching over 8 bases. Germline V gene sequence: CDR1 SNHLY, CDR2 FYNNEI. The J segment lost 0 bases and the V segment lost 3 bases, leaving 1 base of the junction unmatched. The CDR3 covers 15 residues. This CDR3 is CASSDGQGSGNTIYF. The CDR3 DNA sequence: TGTGCCAGCAGTGATGGACAGGGCTCTGGAAACACCATATATTTT.

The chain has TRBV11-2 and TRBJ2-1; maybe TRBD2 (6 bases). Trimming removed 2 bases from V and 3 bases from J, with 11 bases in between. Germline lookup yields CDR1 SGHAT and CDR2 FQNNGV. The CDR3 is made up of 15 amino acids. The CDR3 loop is CASSLWGGVYNEQFF. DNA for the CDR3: TGTGCCAGCAGCTTATGGGGAGGTGTCTACAATGAGCAGTTCTTC.